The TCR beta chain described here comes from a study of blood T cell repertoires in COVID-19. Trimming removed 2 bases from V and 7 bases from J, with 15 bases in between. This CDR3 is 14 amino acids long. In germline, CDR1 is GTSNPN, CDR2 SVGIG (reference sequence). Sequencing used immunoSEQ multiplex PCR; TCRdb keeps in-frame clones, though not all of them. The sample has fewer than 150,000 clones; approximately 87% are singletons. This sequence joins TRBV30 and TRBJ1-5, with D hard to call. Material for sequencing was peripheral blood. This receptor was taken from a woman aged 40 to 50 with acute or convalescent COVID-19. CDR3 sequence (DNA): TGTGCCTGGAGTCAGACTAACGAAAGGCAGCCCCAGCATTTT. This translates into CAWSQTNERQPQHF.